These 13 T cell receptor beta chains came from one sample sequenced in a study of T-cell reconstitution after alpha-beta-depleted transplantation in children. TCRbeta library preparation incorporated unique molecular identifiers. One entry per CDR3 protein results from TCRdb running MiXCR on the PCR reads. Among around 400,000 distinct CDR3 sequences listed, 20% were seen once. This sample comprised PBMCs from the stem cell graft donor, obtained from the stem cell graft. All receptors derive from a human donor who donated a stem cell graft to a child with acute myeloid leukemia.

V usage is TRBV7-6 and J usage is TRBJ2-5, with a tentative D call TRBD2 (6 bases). V was clipped by 7 bases and J by 5 bases, with 17 bases between them. Per germline, CDR1 SGHVS and CDR2 FNYEAQ. CDR3 length: 14 residues. In DNA, the CDR3 is TGTGCCAGCACCCTCCTACTAGCTTCGGAGACCCAGTACTTC. It codes for CASTLLLASETQYF. Combining the CDR3 with reference TRBV7-6 and TRBJ2-5 gives the whole variable domain GAGVSQSPRYKVTKRGQDVALRCDPISGHVSLYWYRQALGQGPEFLTYFNYEAQQDKSGLPNDRFSAERPEGSISTLTIQRTEQRDSAMYRCASTLLLASETQYFGPGTRLLVL.

This chain joins TRBV4-1 and TRBJ1-3; a weak D match, TRBD1 (5 bases). The CDR3 totals 16 residues. Germline CDR1 is MGHRA and CDR2 is YSYEKL. V was clipped by 1 base and J by 0 bases, with 10 bases between them. DNA of the CDR3: TGCGCCAGCAGCCAAGGCAAGGGACGCTCTGGAAACACCATATATTTT. This gives the protein CASSQGKGRSGNTIYF.

This clonotype was observed a handful of times. The chain recombines TRBV2 with TRBJ2-1; 7 nucleotides match TRBD1. The J segment lost 4 bases and the V segment lost 7 bases, leaving 10 bases of the junction unmatched. The germline V gene encodes CDR1 SNHLY and CDR2 FYNNEI. This CDR3 is built from 15 residues. CDR3 loop: CASKVRDRLYNEQFF. CDR3 sequence (DNA): TGTGCCAGCAAAGTCCGGGACAGATTATACAATGAGCAGTTCTTC.

The CDR3 loop is CASSLAGPNQPQHF. The CDR3 region has the DNA TGTGCCAGCAGCCTGGCCGGACCAAATCAGCCCCAGCATTTT. The rearrangement links TRBV7-9 to TRBJ1-5; D is undetermined. The CDR3 extends over 14 amino acids. V shed 5 bases and J shed 4 bases, with 12 bases lying between them. Germline V gene lookup returns CDR1 SEHNR and CDR2 FQNEAQ (reference sequence).

The rearrangement uses TRBV5-6 and TRBJ1-2; D uncertain. V was trimmed by 5 bases and J by 4 bases, leaving 12 bases between them. The CDR3 contains 13 residues. Germline V lookup: CDR1 SGHDT, CDR2 YYEEEE. The CDR3 loop reads CASSSTTAYGYTF. The CDR3 DNA reads as TGTGCCAGCAGTTCCACGACCGCCTATGGCTACACCTTC. The full variable domain, in which reference TRBV5-6 and TRBJ1-2 provide the parts outside the CDR3, is DAGVTQSPTHLIKTRGQQVTLRCSPKSGHDTVSWYQQALGQGPQFIFQYYEEEERQRGNFPDRFSGHQFPNYSSELNVNALLLGDSALYLCASSSTTAYGYTFGSGTRLTVV.

There are a few counts of this clonotype. The chain links TRBV12-3 or TRBV12-4 to TRBJ2-7, with 10 bases lining up with TRBD2. This CDR3 comprises 17 residues. V lost 1 base, J lost 1 base, and 7 bases stayed unmatched. The chain's CDR3 is CASSLVVLAGVSYEQYF. Written as DNA, the CDR3 is TGTGCCAGCAGTTTAGTCGTCCTAGCGGGAGTTTCCTACGAGCAGTACTTC.

DNA of the CDR3: TGTGCCAGCAGCATTAGCGTTCAAGAGACCCAGTACTTC. It encodes CASSISVQETQYF. This rearrangement joins TRBV7-2 to TRBJ2-5, with D maybe TRBD2 (5 bases). V gave up 5 bases and J gave up 2 bases, with 9 bases separating them. The CDR3 loop spans 13 amino acids. CDR1 and CDR2 from the germline V gene are SGHTA and FQGNSA.

This clonotype was detected many times. J is TRBJ2-1 and V is TRBV29-1; D perhaps matches TRBD1 (5 bases). This CDR3 has 14 amino acids. Trimming pared 5 bases from V and 8 bases from J, leaving 19 bases between. Per the germline V gene, CDR1 is SQVTM and CDR2 is ANQGSEA. As DNA, the CDR3 is TGCAGCGTTAATTGGGGTAGCCTAGGGGATGAGCAGTTCTTC. It translates to CSVNWGSLGDEQFF.

Only a few counts were recorded for this clonotype. The chain uses TRBV6-1 and TRBJ2-7, with 9 positions matching TRBD1. Germline-derived CDR1 and CDR2 are MNHNS and SASEGT. The CDR3 loop spans 15 amino acids. V lost 6 bases and J lost 4; bases outside the gene matches: 10. CDR3 sequence: CASRARGQGEYEQYF. The CDR3 DNA follows: TGTGCCAGCAGAGCCCGGGGACAGGGAGAATACGAGCAGTACTTC.

This clonotype showed up just a few times. The chain has TRBV12-3 or TRBV12-4 and TRBJ2-1, with D perhaps matching TRBD2 (5 bases). CDR3 length: 15 amino acids. Trimming pared 0 bases from V and 0 bases from J, leaving 6 bases between. The CDR3 sequence is CASSLAGDSYNEQFF. The DNA of the CDR3 is TGTGCCAGCAGTTTAGCGGGAGACTCCTACAATGAGCAGTTCTTC.

This chain connects TRBV30 to TRBJ2-1; D tentatively reads TRBD1 or TRBD2 (5 bases each). Trimming shortened V by 2 bases and J by 8 bases, and 7 bases separated the two germline ends. This CDR3 spans 11 amino acids. Germline CDR1 reads GTSNPN; CDR2 reads SVGIG (reference sequence). The CDR3 loop reads CAWSLGDEQFF. CDR3 coding DNA: TGTGCCTGGAGTTTGGGGGATGAGCAGTTCTTC.

This clonotype came up many times. The chain uses TRBV5-1 and TRBJ2-1; D may be TRBD1 (6 bases). The CDR3 is 14 amino acids. The germline V and J ends were trimmed by 0 bases and 5 bases, with 9 bases remaining between them. Germline assignment: CDR1 SGHRS and CDR2 YFSETQ. CDR3 sequence reads: CASSLEGTNNEQFF. CDR3 DNA sequence: TGCGCCAGCAGCTTGGAGGGGACAAACAATGAGCAGTTCTTC. Full variable domain (rest looked up from reference TRBV5-1 and TRBJ2-1): KAGVTQTPRYLIKTRGQQVTLSCSPISGHRSVSWYQQTPGQGLQFLFEYFSETQRNKGNFPGRFSGRQFSNSRSEMNVSTLELGDSALYLCASSLEGTNNEQFFGPGTRLTVL.

This clonotype has ten or more counts. CDR3 sequence (DNA): TGCAGCGTTGGAGCGCTGGGAATGGATTACGAGCAGTACTTC. Its protein is CSVGALGMDYEQYF. The rearrangement joins TRBV29-1 to TRBJ2-7; the D is unclear. CDR3 length equals 14 residues. Germline V gives CDR1 SQVTM, CDR2 ANQGSEA. Trimming cost V 4 bases and J 4 bases, with 17 bases left between them.